These 14 T cell receptor beta chains share one sample of origin, sequenced in a study of T-cell reconstitution after alpha-beta-depleted transplantation in children. TCRbeta library preparation incorporated unique molecular identifiers. TCRdb re-called the PCR reads with MiXCR, one entry per CDR3 protein. Counted here are approximately 490,000 distinct CDR3 sequences, about 10% occurring once; the ten biggest clones make up roughly 2.1%. The sample was PBMCs, taken before TCRalphabeta/CD19-depleted stem cell transplant. These receptors all stem from a child aged 2-15 years with inherited bone marrow failure, due to receive a stem cell transplant.

As to this clonotype: A single base separates this from a much larger clone, so it may be a read error. The chain uses TRBV20-1 and TRBJ2-1, with TRBD2 matching over 8 bases. The germline V gene has CDR1 DFQATT and CDR2 SNEGSKA (reference sequence). The CDR3 has 14 residues. The CDR3 DNA follows: TGCAGTGCTAGCCCCGGGAGGGCCGACAATGAGCAGATCTTC. Translation gives CSASPGRADNEQIF.

The rearrangement uses TRBV27 and TRBJ2-7, with D unclear. The germline CDR1 and CDR2 sequences are MNHEY and SMNVEV (reference sequence). The CDR3 runs 13 residues. V lost 6 bases, J lost 2 bases, and 11 bases lay in between. The DNA of the CDR3 is TGTGCCAGCAGCTCTAGAGCTACCTACGAGCAGTACTTC. As protein: CASSSRATYEQYF.

This clonotype was observed many times. The chain uses TRBV10-2 and TRBJ2-1; 7 bases are shared with TRBD2. This CDR3 comprises 14 residues. Trimming at V came to 7 bases and at J to 1 base, leaving 4 bases not matched to a gene. The germline CDR1 and CDR2 sequences are WSHSY and SAAADI. The CDR3 DNA follows: TGCGCCAGCAAGGGCGGGAGTTCCTACAATGAGCAGTTCTTC. It specifies CASKGGSSYNEQFF.

This clonotype was detected ten times or more. The V call is TRBV12-3 or TRBV12-4, the J call TRBJ2-3; D uncertain. This CDR3 has 14 amino acids. Trimming stripped 7 bases from V and 0 bases from J, with 11 bases between. The CDR3 here is CASTQRPSTDTQYF. The CDR3 DNA reads TGTGCCAGCACTCAAAGACCTAGCACAGATACGCAGTATTTT.

This clonotype was observed at least ten times. The chain employs TRBV10-3 and TRBJ1-1; 9 nucleotides agree with TRBD1. This CDR3 comprises 14 residues. CDR1 is ENHRY, CDR2 SYGVKD, per germline. V was clipped by 2 bases and J by 4 bases; unmatched bases: 2. CDR3: CAISEETGGTEAFF. As DNA, the CDR3 is TGTGCCATCAGTGAGGAGACAGGGGGCACTGAAGCTTTCTTT.

Many counts were recorded for this clonotype. The chain is built from TRBV4-2 and TRBJ1-2, with D possibly being TRBD1 (5 bases). CDR1 is LGHNA, CDR2 YNFKEQ, per germline. This CDR3 contains 15 residues. V was pared by 4 bases and J by 6 bases, with 18 bases between. CDR3 DNA sequence: TGTGCCAGCAGCCCCCTGGACACTTCGGCCGATGGCTACACCTTC. The encoded protein is CASSPLDTSADGYTF.

The sample holds many counts of this clonotype. This sequence joins TRBV20-1 and TRBJ2-3; 14 nucleotides match TRBD2. The V segment lost 6 bases and the J segment 8 bases; nucleotides outside the gene matches: 4. Germline V gives CDR1 DFQATT, CDR2 SNEGSKA (reference sequence). The CDR3 has 13 amino acids. CDR3 amino acids: CSARTSGRSTQYF. CDR3 sequence (DNA): TGCAGTGCGCGGACTAGCGGGAGGTCTACGCAGTATTTT.

This chain uses TRBV27 with TRBJ2-1; possibly TRBD2 for D (6 bases). The germline CDR1 and CDR2 sequences are MNHEY and SMNVEV (reference sequence). The CDR3 length is 16 residues. V gave up 11 bases and J gave up 0 bases, with 20 bases separating them. The CDR3 DNA is TGTGCCGCCGGGCCAGGGACTCCAAGCTCCTACAATGAGCAGTTCTTC. Protein sequence: CAAGPGTPSSYNEQFF.

CDR3 sequence reads: CASSQGVSGREWADTQYF. DNA for the CDR3: TGCGCCAGCAGCCAGGGGGTCTCCGGGCGGGAGTGGGCAGATACGCAGTATTTT. The chain employs TRBV4-3 and TRBJ2-3; 7 nucleotides match TRBD2. Germline CDR1 and CDR2: LGHNA and YSLEER. The length of the CDR3 is 18 residues. With 3 bases clipped from V and 4 bases from J, the junction kept 16 bases outside the gene matches.

There are many counts of this clonotype. The chain couples TRBV28 to TRBJ2-3, with 15 bases matching TRBD2. The CDR3 loop spans 22 amino acids. Germline V CDR1 and CDR2: MDHEN, SYDVKM. The V gene end was trimmed by 2 bases and the J gene end by 1 base; junction bases not matched to a gene: 16. The CDR3 nucleotides are TGTGCCAGCAGTTTACCACTCCTAGGACTAGCGGGAGGGCAGTACGGCACAGATACGCAGTATTTT. This sequence encodes CASSLPLLGLAGGQYGTDTQYF.

This clonotype appeared many times. This rearrangement joins TRBV28 to TRBJ2-5; 10 bases line up with TRBD1. The germline gives CDR1 MDHEN, CDR2 SYDVKM. There are 15 residues in the CDR3. Losses at the gene ends were 4 bases for V and 2 bases for J; bases not matched to a gene: 4. CDR3 region: CASSSADRGQETQYF. The CDR3 region has the DNA TGTGCCAGCAGTTCCGCGGACAGGGGGCAAGAGACCCAGTACTTC.

This clonotype was counted ten times or more. This rearrangement joins TRBV19 to TRBJ2-2; D may be TRBD2 (6 bases). The V end lost 7 bases, the J end lost 5 bases, and 23 bases lay between the germline ends. The CDR3 covers 17 residues. Germline lookup yields CDR1 LNHDA and CDR2 SQIVND (reference sequence). CDR3 nucleotides: TGTGCCAGTACCTCCTCACTAGCAACTTGGCTTACCGGGGAGCTGTTTTTT. It encodes CASTSSLATWLTGELFF.

This clonotype was observed many times. The V call is TRBV6-5, the J call TRBJ2-6; D is uncertain. Germline V gene sequence: CDR1 MNHEY, CDR2 SVGAGI. Trimming took off 2 bases at V and 2 bases at J, with 7 bases between the two ends. The CDR3 is 15 amino acids. CDR3 protein: CASSYGLAGANVLTF. The CDR3 bases are TGTGCCAGCAGTTACGGGCTAGCTGGGGCCAACGTCCTGACTTTC.

This clonotype was counted at least ten times. The CDR3 DNA reads TGCAGTGCTGTACAGGGAGAAGGTCAGCCCCAGCATTTT. Amino acid sequence: CSAVQGEGQPQHF. J is TRBJ1-5 and V is TRBV20-1; TRBD1 is a possible D gene (6 bases). CDR1 is DFQATT and CDR2 is SNEGSKA in the germline V gene (reference sequence). This CDR3 is 13 amino acids long. V shed 5 bases and J shed 6 bases, with 14 bases lying between them.